The 11 T cell receptor beta chains below come from one sample, sequenced in a study of blood T cells in healthy people across ages. It was with a sample-barcoded 5' primer and a J-beta primer mix that a second PCR of roughly 6 to 12 cycles was run. Using its own MiXCR run on the 5' RACE reads, TCRdb lists one record per CDR3 protein. The sample contains 710,000 or so distinct CDR3 sequences, 32% of which appear only once. The sample was blood. The source is a woman at least 80 years old in good health.

The chain couples TRBV5-1 to TRBJ2-5; D may be TRBD1 (7 bases). This CDR3 contains 14 residues. Germline CDR1 SGHRS, CDR2 YFSETQ. Trimming removed 4 bases at V and 5 bases at J, with 15 bases between. CDR3 protein: CASSMRQGLETQYF. The DNA of the CDR3 is TGCGCCAGCAGCATGAGACAGGGACTCGAGACCCAGTACTTC.

This clonotype was counted ten times or more. The chain recombines TRBV5-6 with TRBJ2-7, with 9 bases identical to TRBD1. The V and J ends lost 4 bases and 3 bases, in that order; junction bases with no gene match: 11. Germline lookup yields CDR1 SGHDT and CDR2 YYEEEE. The CDR3 length is 16 residues. The CDR3 DNA sequence: TGTGCCAGCAGCGATCCGACAGGGGGTCAGCGCTACGAGCAGTACTTC. Protein: CASSDPTGGQRYEQYF.

This clonotype was observed at least ten times. The chain is built from TRBV20-1 and TRBJ2-1; D possibly uses TRBD1 or TRBD2 (6 bases each). Trimming took 1 base from V and 6 from J, leaving 13 bases between them. The germline gives CDR1 DFQATT, CDR2 SNEGSKA (reference sequence). The length of the CDR3 is 14 residues. The CDR3 loop is CSARAGAGSNEQFF. The CDR3 DNA is TGCAGTGCTAGAGCGGGGGCCGGGAGCAATGAGCAGTTCTTC.

There are many counts of this clonotype. The chain combines TRBV5-1 with TRBJ2-3; 9 bases agree with TRBD1. Germline CDR1 and CDR2: SGHRS and YFSETQ. The length of the CDR3 is 14 residues. Losses at the gene ends were 4 bases for V and 7 bases for J; bases not matched to a gene: 7. The CDR3 loop reads CASSPGTGSHTQYF. The CDR3 nucleotides read TGCGCCAGCAGCCCCGGGACAGGGTCCCATACGCAGTATTTT.

This clonotype was seen more than once but under ten times. The CDR3 spells CASSFRGADYTQYF. In nucleotides, the CDR3 is TGTGCCAGCAGTTTCCGGGGGGCCGATTATACGCAGTATTTT. The gene calls are TRBV12-3 or TRBV12-4 and TRBJ2-3; TRBD2 might be the D (7 bases). The V gene lost 3 bases and the J gene lost 7 bases, with 14 bases spanning the gap. CDR3 length: 14 amino acids.

This rearrangement joins TRBV20-1 to TRBJ1-1; D not certain. CDR1 DFQATT and CDR2 SNEGSKA come from the germline V gene (reference sequence). The CDR3 is made up of 15 amino acids. Between the trimmed V and J ends, which lost 5 bases and 0 bases, there was a span of 16 bases. The DNA of the CDR3 is TGCAGTGCTTCGAACCGTACACTTATGAACACTGAAGCTTTCTTT. Encoded protein: CSASNRTLMNTEAFF.

This clonotype was seen a few times. A read error may explain this, as a much larger clone is one base away. This sequence joins TRBV5-6 and TRBJ2-1, with D tentatively TRBD1 (7 bases). V dropped 0 bases and J dropped 10 bases, with 17 bases sitting between them. The CDR3 has 15 amino acids. Per the germline V gene, CDR1 is SGHDT and CDR2 is YYEEEE. The CDR3 bases are TGTGCCAGCAGCTTGGCCCGCAGCAGGGGGAGGGAGCAGTTCTTC. This codes for CASSLARSRGREQFF.

This clonotype occurred many times. This chain uses TRBV12-3 or TRBV12-4 with TRBJ2-4; TRBD2 matches at 10 bases. This CDR3 is built from 16 residues. Trimming removed 5 bases from V and 6 bases from J; junction bases left unmatched: 10. CDR3 DNA sequence: TGTGCCAGCAGTCAGACTAAGCGGGGGGGCCTAAACATTCAGTACTTC. This sequence encodes CASSQTKRGGLNIQYF.

The chain couples TRBV7-2 to TRBJ1-5; D not certain. V lost 4 bases, J lost 3 bases, and 7 bases lay in between. The CDR3 is made up of 13 amino acids. Germline CDR1 SGHTA, CDR2 FQGNSA. Here the CDR3 reads CASSSQYNQPQHF. The CDR3 nucleotides are TGTGCCAGCAGCTCCCAATACAATCAGCCCCAGCATTTT. The whole variable domain, remainder taken from reference TRBV7-2 and TRBJ1-5, is GAGVSQSPSNKVTEKGKDVELRCDPISGHTALYWYRQSLGQGLEFLIYFQGNSAPDKSGLPSDRFSAERTGGSVSTLTIQRTQQEDSAVYLCASSSQYNQPQHFGDGTRLSIL.

The chain's CDR3 is CASSRGQRDTEAFF. The DNA of the CDR3 is TGTGCCAGCAGCCGGGGACAGAGGGACACTGAAGCTTTCTTT. This chain uses TRBV3-1 with TRBJ1-1, with TRBD1 identical over 7 bases. The V segment lost 4 bases and the J segment 3 bases; nucleotides outside the gene matches: 5. The CDR3 contains 14 residues. Germline V lookup: CDR1 LGHDT, CDR2 YNNKEL (reference sequence).

This clonotype occurred many times. DNA of the CDR3: TGTGCCAGGGCGACGGTCTCCTACGAGCAGTACTTC. Translated, it gives CARATVSYEQYF. This chain uses TRBV2 with TRBJ2-7; D ambiguous. The germline V gene has CDR1 SNHLY and CDR2 FYNNEI. The CDR3 extends over 12 amino acids. The V end lost 9 bases, the J end lost 0 bases, and 9 bases lay between the germline ends.